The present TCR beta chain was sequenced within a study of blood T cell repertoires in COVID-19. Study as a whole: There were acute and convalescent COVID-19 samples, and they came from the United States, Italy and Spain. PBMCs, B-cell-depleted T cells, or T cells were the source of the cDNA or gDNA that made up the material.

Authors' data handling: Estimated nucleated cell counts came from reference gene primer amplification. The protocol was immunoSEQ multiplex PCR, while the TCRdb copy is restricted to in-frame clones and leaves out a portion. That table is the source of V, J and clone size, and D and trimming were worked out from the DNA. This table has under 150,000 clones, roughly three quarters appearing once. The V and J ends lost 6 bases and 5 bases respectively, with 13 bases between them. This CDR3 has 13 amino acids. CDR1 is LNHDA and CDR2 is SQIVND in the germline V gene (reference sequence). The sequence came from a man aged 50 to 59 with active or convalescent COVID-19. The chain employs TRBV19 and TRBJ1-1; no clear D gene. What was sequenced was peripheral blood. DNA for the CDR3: TGTGCCAGTAGCCTAGGAGCGAGAACTGAAGCTTTCTTT. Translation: CASSLGARTEAFF.